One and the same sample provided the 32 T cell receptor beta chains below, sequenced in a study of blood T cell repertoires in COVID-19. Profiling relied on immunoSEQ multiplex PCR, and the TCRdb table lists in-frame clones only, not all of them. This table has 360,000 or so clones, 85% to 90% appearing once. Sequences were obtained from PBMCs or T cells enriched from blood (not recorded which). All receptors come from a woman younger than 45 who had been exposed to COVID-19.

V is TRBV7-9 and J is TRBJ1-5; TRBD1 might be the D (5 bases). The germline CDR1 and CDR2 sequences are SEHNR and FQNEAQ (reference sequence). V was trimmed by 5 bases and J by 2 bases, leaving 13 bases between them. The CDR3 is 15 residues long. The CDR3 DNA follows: TGTGCCAGCAGCCAGTCGGGGGGTGGCAATCAGCCCCAGCATTTT. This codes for CASSQSGGGNQPQHF.

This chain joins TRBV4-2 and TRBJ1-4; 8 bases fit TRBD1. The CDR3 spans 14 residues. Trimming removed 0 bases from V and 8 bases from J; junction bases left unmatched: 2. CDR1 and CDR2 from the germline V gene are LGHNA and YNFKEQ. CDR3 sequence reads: CASSQDRGREKLFF. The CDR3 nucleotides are TGTGCCAGCAGCCAAGACAGGGGGCGCGAAAAACTGTTTTTT.

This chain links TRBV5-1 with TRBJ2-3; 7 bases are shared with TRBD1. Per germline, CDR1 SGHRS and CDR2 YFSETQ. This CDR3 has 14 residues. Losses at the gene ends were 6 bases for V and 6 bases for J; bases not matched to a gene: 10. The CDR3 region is CASKGGLPGDTQYF. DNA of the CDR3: TGCGCCAGCAAAGGGGGCCTCCCCGGGGATACGCAGTATTTT.

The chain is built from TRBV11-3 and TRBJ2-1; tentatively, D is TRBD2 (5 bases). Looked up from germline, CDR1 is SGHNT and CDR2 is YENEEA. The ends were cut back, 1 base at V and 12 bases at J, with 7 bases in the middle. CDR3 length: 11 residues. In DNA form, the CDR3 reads TGTGCCAGCAGCTTAGGGCGGGTGCAGTTCTTC. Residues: CASSLGRVQFF.

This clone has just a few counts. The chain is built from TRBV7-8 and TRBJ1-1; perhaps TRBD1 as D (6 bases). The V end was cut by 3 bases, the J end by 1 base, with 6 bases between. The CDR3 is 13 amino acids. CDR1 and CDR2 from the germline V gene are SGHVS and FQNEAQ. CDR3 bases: TGTGCCAGCAGCTTGGACAGGAACACTGAAGCTTTCTTT. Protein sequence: CASSLDRNTEAFF.

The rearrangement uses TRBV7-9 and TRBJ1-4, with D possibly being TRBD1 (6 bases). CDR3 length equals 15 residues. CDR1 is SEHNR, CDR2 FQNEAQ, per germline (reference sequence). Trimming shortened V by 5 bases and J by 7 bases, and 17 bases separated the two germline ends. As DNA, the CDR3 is TGTGCCAGCAGCCCTCCCCCGACAGGAGTTGAAAAACTGTTTTTT. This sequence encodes CASSPPPTGVEKLFF. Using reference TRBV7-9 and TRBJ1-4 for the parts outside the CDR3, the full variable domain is DTGVSQNPRHKITKRGQNVTFRCDPISEHNRLYWYRQTLGQGPEFLTYFQNEAQLEKSRLLSDRFSAERPKGSFSTLEIQRTEQGDSAMYLCASSPPPTGVEKLFFGSGTQLSVL.

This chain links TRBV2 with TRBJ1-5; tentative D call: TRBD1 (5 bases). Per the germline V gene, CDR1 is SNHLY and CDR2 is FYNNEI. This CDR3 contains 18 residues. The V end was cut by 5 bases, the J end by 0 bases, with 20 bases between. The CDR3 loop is CASSPPLGQGDSNQPQHF. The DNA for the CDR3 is TGTGCCAGCAGTCCACCCCTAGGGCAGGGTGATAGCAATCAGCCCCAGCATTTT.

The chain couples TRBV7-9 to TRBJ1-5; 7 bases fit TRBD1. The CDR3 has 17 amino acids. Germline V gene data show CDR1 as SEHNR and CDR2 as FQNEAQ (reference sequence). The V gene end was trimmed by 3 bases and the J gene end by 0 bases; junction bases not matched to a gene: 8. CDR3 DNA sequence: TGTGCCAGCAGCTTTGAGACAGGGAGATATAGCAATCAGCCCCAGCATTTT. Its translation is CASSFETGRYSNQPQHF.

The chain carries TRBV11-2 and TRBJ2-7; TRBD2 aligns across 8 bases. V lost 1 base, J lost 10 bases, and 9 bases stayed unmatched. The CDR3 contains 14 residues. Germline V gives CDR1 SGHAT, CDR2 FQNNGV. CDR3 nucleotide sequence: TGTGCCAGCAGCTTAGCGGGGAGCGGGAGACGTCAGTACTTC. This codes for CASSLAGSGRRQYF.

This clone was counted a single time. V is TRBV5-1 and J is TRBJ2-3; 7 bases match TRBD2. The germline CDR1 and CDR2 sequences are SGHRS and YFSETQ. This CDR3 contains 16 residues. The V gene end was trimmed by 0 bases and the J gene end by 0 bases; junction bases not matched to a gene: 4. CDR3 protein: CASSLAASGSTDTQYF. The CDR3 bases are TGCGCCAGCAGCTTGGCCGCTAGCGGAAGCACAGATACGCAGTATTTT.

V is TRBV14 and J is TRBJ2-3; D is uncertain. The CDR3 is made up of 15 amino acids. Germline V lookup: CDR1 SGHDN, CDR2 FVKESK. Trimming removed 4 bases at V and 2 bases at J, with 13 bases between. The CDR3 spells CASSPLFSNTDTQYF. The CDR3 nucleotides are TGTGCCAGCAGCCCCCTCTTCTCTAACACAGATACGCAGTATTTT.

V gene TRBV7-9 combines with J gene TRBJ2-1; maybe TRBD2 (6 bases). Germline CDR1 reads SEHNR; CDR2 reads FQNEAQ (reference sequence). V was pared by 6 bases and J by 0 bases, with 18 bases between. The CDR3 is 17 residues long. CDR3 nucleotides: TGTGCCAGCAGTCCTACCCGGGACTCAGCCTCCTACAATGAGCAGTTCTTC. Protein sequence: CASSPTRDSASYNEQFF.

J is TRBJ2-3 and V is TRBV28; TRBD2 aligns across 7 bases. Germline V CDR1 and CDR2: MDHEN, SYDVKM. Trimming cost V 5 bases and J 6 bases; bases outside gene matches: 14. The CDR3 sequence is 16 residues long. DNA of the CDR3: TGTGCCAGCAGTCGGTTGGGAAGCGGGCGGGAGGATACGCAGTATTTT. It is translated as CASSRLGSGREDTQYF.

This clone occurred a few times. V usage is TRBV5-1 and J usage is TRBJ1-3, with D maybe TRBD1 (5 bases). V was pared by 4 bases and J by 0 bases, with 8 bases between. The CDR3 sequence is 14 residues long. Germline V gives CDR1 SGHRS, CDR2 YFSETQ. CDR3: CASSPTVSGNTIYF. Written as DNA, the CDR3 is TGCGCCAGCAGCCCGACAGTCTCTGGAAACACCATATATTTT. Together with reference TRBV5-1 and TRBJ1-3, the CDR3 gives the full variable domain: KAGVTQTPRYLIKTRGQQVTLSCSPISGHRSVSWYQQTPGQGLQFLFEYFSETQRNKGNFPGRFSGRQFSNSRSEMNVSTLELGDSALYLCASSPTVSGNTIYFGEGSWLTVV.

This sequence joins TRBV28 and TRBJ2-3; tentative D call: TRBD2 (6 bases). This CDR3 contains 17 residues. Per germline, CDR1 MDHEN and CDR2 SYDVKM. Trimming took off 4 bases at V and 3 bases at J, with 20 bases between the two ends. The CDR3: CASSYSLGGVGTDTQYF. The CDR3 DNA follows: TGTGCCAGCAGTTATAGCCTGGGGGGAGTGGGGACAGATACGCAGTATTTT.

CDR3 sequence reads: CASSPPTSQEQFF. Written as DNA, the CDR3 is TGTGCCAGCAGTCCGCCAACTTCCCAAGAGCAGTTCTTC. This chain connects TRBV7-9 to TRBJ2-1; D not certain. The CDR3 totals 13 residues. V was clipped by 6 bases and J by 10 bases, with 16 bases between them. Germline CDR1 and CDR2: SEHNR and FQNEAQ (reference sequence).

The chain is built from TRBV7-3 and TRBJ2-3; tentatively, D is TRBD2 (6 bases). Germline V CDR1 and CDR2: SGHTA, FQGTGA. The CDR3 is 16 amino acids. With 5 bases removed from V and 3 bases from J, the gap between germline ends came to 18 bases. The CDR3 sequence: CASSLTPGGQTDTQYF. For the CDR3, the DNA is TGTGCCAGCAGCCTCACACCAGGAGGGCAGACAGATACGCAGTATTTT. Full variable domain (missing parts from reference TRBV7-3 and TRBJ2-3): GAGVSQTPSNKVTEKGKYVELRCDPISGHTALYWYRQSLGQGPEFLIYFQGTGAADDSGLPNDRFFAVRPEGSVSTLKIQRTERGDSAVYLCASSLTPGGQTDTQYFGPGTRLTVL.

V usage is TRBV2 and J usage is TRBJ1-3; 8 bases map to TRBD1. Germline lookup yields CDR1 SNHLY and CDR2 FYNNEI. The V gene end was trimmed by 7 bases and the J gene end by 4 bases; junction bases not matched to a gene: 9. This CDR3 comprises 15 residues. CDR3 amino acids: CASTESRGQGNTIYF. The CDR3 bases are TGTGCCAGCACCGAGTCCAGGGGGCAGGGAAACACCATATATTTT.

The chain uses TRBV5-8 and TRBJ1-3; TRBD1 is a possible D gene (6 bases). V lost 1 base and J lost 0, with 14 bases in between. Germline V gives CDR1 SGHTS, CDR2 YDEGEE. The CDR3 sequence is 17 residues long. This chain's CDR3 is CASSLMGAQSSGNTIYF. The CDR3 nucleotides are TGTGCCAGCAGCTTGATGGGGGCGCAGAGCTCTGGAAACACCATATATTTT.

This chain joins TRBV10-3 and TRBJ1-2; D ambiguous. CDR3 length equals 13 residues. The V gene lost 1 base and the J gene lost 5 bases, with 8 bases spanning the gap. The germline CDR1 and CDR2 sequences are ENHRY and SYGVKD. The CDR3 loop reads CAISELEEYGYTF. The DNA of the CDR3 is TGTGCCATCAGTGAGTTGGAGGAGTATGGCTACACCTTC.

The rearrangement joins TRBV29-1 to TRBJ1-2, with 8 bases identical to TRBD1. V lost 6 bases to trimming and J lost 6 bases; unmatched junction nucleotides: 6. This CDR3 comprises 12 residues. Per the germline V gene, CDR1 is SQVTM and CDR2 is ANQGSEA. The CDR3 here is CSVKGQEDGYTF. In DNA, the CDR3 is TGCAGCGTGAAGGGACAGGAAGATGGCTACACCTTC. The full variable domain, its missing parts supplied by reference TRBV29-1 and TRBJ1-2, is SAVISQKPSRDICQRGTSLTIQCQVDSQVTMMFWYRQQPGQSLTLIATANQGSEATYESGFVIDKFPISRPNLTFSTLTVSNMSPEDSSIYLCSVKGQEDGYTFGSGTRLTVV.

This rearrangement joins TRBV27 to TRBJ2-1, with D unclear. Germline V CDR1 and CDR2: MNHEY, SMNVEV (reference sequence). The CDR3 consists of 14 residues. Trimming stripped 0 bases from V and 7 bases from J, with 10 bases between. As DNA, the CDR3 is TGTGCCAGCAGTTTATCGATGGGCCGGAATGAGCAGTTCTTC. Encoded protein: CASSLSMGRNEQFF.

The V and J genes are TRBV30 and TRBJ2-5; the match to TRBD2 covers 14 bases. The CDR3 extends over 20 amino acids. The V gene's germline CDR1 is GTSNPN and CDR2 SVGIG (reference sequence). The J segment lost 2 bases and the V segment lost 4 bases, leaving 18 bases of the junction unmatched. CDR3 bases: TGTGCCTGGAAGGGTAGGCTAACGACTAGCGGGAGGGCCCGACAAGAGACCCAGTACTTC. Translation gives CAWKGRLTTSGRARQETQYF.

The CDR3 bases are TGTGCCAGCAGCTTAAATGAACCGAGCATGAACACTGAAGCTTTCTTT. Translated, it gives CASSLNEPSMNTEAFF. This sequence joins TRBV7-9 and TRBJ1-1; no clear D gene. V lost 2 bases, J lost 0 bases, and 13 bases lay in between. This CDR3 contains 16 residues. Germline assignment: CDR1 SEHNR and CDR2 FQNEAQ (reference sequence).

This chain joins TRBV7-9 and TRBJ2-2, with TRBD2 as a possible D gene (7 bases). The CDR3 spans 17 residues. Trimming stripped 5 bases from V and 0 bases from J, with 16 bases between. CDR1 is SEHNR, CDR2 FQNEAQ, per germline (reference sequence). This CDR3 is CASSLGASGPNTGELFF. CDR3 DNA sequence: TGTGCCAGCAGCCTGGGGGCTAGCGGACCGAACACCGGGGAGCTGTTTTTT.

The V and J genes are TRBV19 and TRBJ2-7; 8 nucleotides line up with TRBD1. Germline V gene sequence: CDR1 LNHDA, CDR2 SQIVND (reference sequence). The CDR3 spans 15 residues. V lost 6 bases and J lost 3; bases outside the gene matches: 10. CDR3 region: CASSMISTGDYEQYF. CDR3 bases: TGTGCCAGTAGCATGATCTCGACAGGGGACTACGAGCAGTACTTC.

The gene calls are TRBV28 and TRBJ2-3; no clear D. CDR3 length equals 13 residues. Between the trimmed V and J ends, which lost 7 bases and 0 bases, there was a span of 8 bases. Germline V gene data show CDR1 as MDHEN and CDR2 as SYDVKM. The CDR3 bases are TGTGCCAGCAATCCCTTAAGCACAGATACGCAGTATTTT. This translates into CASNPLSTDTQYF.

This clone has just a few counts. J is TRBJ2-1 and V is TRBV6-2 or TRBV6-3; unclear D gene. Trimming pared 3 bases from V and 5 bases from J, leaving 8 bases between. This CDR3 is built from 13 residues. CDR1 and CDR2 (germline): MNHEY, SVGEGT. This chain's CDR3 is CASSYISNNEQFF. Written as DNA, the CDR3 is TGTGCCAGCAGTTATATATCTAACAATGAGCAGTTCTTC.

The CDR3 DNA follows: TGCAGCGTCTTCAGCGGGAGTCTCGGCACCGGGGAGCTGTTTTTT. It codes for CSVFSGSLGTGELFF. V and J are TRBV29-1 and TRBJ2-2, with TRBD2 matching over 8 bases. The CDR3 is made up of 15 amino acids. V was pared by 6 bases and J by 4 bases, with 10 bases of the junction left unmatched. Per the germline V gene, CDR1 is SQVTM and CDR2 is ANQGSEA.

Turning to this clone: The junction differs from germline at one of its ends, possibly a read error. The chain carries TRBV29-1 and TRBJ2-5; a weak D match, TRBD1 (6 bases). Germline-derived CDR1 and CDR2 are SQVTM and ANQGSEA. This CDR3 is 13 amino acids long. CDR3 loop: CSVSLQGEEAQYF. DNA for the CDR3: TGCAGCGTTTCCTTACAGGGAGAAGAGGCCCAGTACTTC.

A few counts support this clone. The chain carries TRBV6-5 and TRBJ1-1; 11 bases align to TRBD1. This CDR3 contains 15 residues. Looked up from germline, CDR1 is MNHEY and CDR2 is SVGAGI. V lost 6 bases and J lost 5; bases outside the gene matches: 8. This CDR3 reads CASRSGQGGETEAFF. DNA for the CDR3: TGTGCCAGCAGATCGGGACAGGGGGGAGAGACTGAAGCTTTCTTT.

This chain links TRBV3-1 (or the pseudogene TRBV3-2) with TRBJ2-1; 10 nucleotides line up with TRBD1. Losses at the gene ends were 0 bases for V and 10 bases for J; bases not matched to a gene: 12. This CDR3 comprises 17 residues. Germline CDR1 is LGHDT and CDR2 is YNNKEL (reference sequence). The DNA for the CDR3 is TGTGCCAGCAGCCAAGATGTCAGGGACAGGGGAAGAGTGGAGCAGTTCTTC. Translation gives CASSQDVRDRGRVEQFF.